This T cell receptor beta chain was sequenced in a study of blood T cell repertoires in COVID-19. Study-wide context: Specimens from acute and convalescent COVID-19 originated in the United States, Italy and Spain.

In the source study's methods: Amplification with reference gene primers provided the estimates of nucleated cell counts. Clones were sequenced by immunoSEQ multiplex PCR, and TCRdb holds only the in-frame ones, with some missing. The V and J calls and clone size are taken from that table; D and trimming were inferred from the DNA. The table includes 60,000 to 75,000 clones, about 90% detected once. In germline, CDR1 is LNHNV, CDR2 YYDKDF (reference sequence). V gave up 3 bases and J gave up 8 bases; unmatched junction bases: 9. CDR3 length: 17 residues. The chain joins TRBV15 to TRBJ2-1; 14 bases match TRBD2. The TCR was taken from a human donor in a cohort sampled during active COVID-19. The sequenced material came from peripheral blood. DNA of the CDR3: TGTGCCACCAGCAGGTCCCCAGGACTAGCGGGAGGCTATGAGCAGTTCTTC. It yields the protein CATSRSPGLAGGYEQFF. The entire variable domain, with the rest obtained from reference TRBV15 and TRBJ2-1, is as follows: DAMVIQNPRYQVTQFGKPVTLSCSQTLNHNVMYWYQQKSSQAPKLLFHYYDKDFNNEADTPDNFQSRRPNTSFCFLDIRSPGLGDTAMYLCATSRSPGLAGGYEQFFGPGTRLTVL.